This T cell receptor (beta chain) was obtained from a study of T cells after posttransplantation cyclophosphamide. Study-wide results and caveats: TRB clonality was highly associated with recipient CMV seropositivity and reactivation.

The V segment lost 0 bases and the J segment 9 bases; nucleotides outside the gene matches: 1. Germline V CDR1 and CDR2: MRHNA, SNTAGT. CDR3 length: 15 residues. This clone is classed as medium-sized. Its antigen is not known. Clones were sequenced by immunoSEQ multiplex PCR, and TCRdb holds only the in-frame ones, with some missing. Singletons are absent from the sample, which has tens of thousands of clones. Material: PBMCs. The rearrangement links TRBV6-4 to TRBJ2-1; 14 bases agree with TRBD2. The TCR originated in a man aged 40-55 years in good health, CMV-negative, and a related stem cell transplant donor. In nucleotides, the CDR3 is TGTGCCAGCAGTGACTCGACTAGCGGGGGGGCTGAGCAGTTCTTC. Amino acids: CASSDSTSGGAEQFF.